This entry lists 27 T cell receptor beta chains sequenced from one sample in a study of T cell responses to AZD1222 COVID-19 vaccine. Method: immunoSEQ multiplex PCR; TCRdb's copy keeps in-frame clones and lacks some. Counted here are around 110,000 clones, more than 75% occurring once; the ten biggest clones make up less than 25%. The sequencing used peripheral blood, collected on day 0 of AZD1222 vaccination. These receptors came from an adult in good health.

This clone has just one count. The V call is TRBV5-5, the J call TRBJ2-1, with D possibly being TRBD1 or TRBD2 (6 bases each). V lost 0 bases and J lost 9, with 19 bases in between. Germline CDR1 SGHKS, CDR2 YYEKEE (reference sequence). The CDR3 is 16 amino acids. The CDR3 reads CASSLVPGAKAGEQFF. In nucleotides, the CDR3 is TGTGCCAGCAGCTTGGTCCCGGGGGCCAAGGCGGGTGAGCAGTTCTTC.

This clone has just a few counts. The chain couples TRBV28 to TRBJ1-2; D gene unclear. CDR3 size: 16 residues. V was clipped by 1 base and J by 0 bases, with 12 bases between them. CDR1 and CDR2 (germline): MDHEN, SYDVKM. The CDR3 here is CASSLSPTVANYGYTF. The CDR3 nucleotides read TGTGCCAGCAGTTTATCCCCGACGGTAGCTAACTATGGCTACACCTTC.

V is TRBV6-5 and J is TRBJ2-1, with D tentatively TRBD2 (6 bases). CDR3 length: 15 amino acids. Trimming removed 2 bases from V and 4 bases from J, with 12 bases in between. CDR1 and CDR2 (germline): MNHEY, SVGAGI. The CDR3 here is CASSYPRAGYNEQFF. For the CDR3, the DNA is TGTGCCAGCAGTTACCCCCGGGCGGGGTACAATGAGCAGTTCTTC.

This chain connects TRBV6-5 to TRBJ1-2, with 7 bases that match TRBD1. Unmatched junction bases numbered 13, after V lost 2 bases and J lost 7 bases. Germline V gene sequence: CDR1 MNHEY, CDR2 SVGAGI. The CDR3 has 16 residues. Here the CDR3 DNA reads TGTGCCAGCAGTTACACGACAGGGATCGGCAGACGTGGCTACACCTTC. Protein product: CASSYTTGIGRRGYTF.

The genes are TRBV5-8 and TRBJ1-6; D gene unclear. The V and J ends lost 4 bases and 2 bases respectively, with 4 bases between them. CDR1 is SGHTS and CDR2 is YDEGEE in the germline V gene. This CDR3 has 13 amino acids. The CDR3 bases are TGTGCCAGCAGCCCCCCCTATAATTCACCCCTCCACTTT. This translates into CASSPPYNSPLHF.

The gene calls are TRBV5-1 and TRBJ1-4; D call uncertain. CDR1 and CDR2 from the germline V gene are SGHRS and YFSETQ. This CDR3 has 14 amino acids. V was shortened by 4 bases and J by 12 bases, with 19 bases between the two germline ends. CDR3 protein: CASSGRGLDGELFF. The CDR3 bases are TGCGCCAGCAGCGGCCGAGGCCTGGACGGAGAACTGTTTTTT.

The CDR3 sequence is CASSPSTGRFDYGYTF. CDR3 sequence (DNA): TGTGCCAGCAGCCCCTCGACAGGGAGGTTTGACTATGGCTACACCTTC. V gene TRBV5-6 combines with J gene TRBJ1-2; 7 nucleotides line up with TRBD1. Per the germline V gene, CDR1 is SGHDT and CDR2 is YYEEEE. The junction had 12 bases not matched to a gene; V was cut back by 4 bases and J by 3 bases. The CDR3 extends over 16 amino acids. The full variable domain, its missing parts supplied by reference TRBV5-6 and TRBJ1-2, is DAGVTQSPTHLIKTRGQQVTLRCSPKSGHDTVSWYQQALGQGPQFIFQYYEEEERQRGNFPDRFSGHQFPNYSSELNVNALLLGDSALYLCASSPSTGRFDYGYTFGSGTRLTVV.

As to this clone: Other DNA sequences in this sample translate to the same CDR3. The chain couples TRBV6-5 to TRBJ2-3; D is unresolved. This CDR3 is built from 11 residues. V lost 2 bases and J lost 5, with 2 bases in between. The germline CDR1 and CDR2 sequences are MNHEY and SVGAGI. The CDR3 coding sequence is TGTGCCAGCAGTTACCGAGATACGCAGTATTTT. Protein: CASSYRDTQYF.

This chain uses TRBV5-1 with TRBJ1-3; 7 bases agree with TRBD1. The CDR3 has 16 residues. Germline assignment: CDR1 SGHRS and CDR2 YFSETQ. Trimming cost V 0 bases and J 2 bases; bases outside gene matches: 5. The CDR3 DNA follows: TGCGCCAGCAGCTTGGGGGGACAGCAAACTGGAAACACCATATATTTT. It encodes CASSLGGQQTGNTIYF.

This rearrangement joins TRBV3-1 (or the pseudogene TRBV3-2) to TRBJ1-3; TRBD1 is a possible D gene (6 bases). The V and J ends lost 3 bases and 0 bases respectively, with 15 bases between them. Germline CDR1 and CDR2: LGHDT and YNNKEL (reference sequence). There are 17 residues in the CDR3. The CDR3 loop is CASSHVKGGLSGNTIYF. CDR3 bases: TGTGCCAGCAGCCACGTTAAGGGGGGGCTCTCTGGAAACACCATATATTTT.

This sequence joins TRBV19 and TRBJ1-3; TRBD1 matches at 8 bases. CDR1 LNHDA and CDR2 SQIVND come from the germline V gene (reference sequence). The junction had 7 bases not matched to a gene; V was cut back by 7 bases and J by 5 bases. The CDR3 is made up of 14 amino acids. The CDR3: CASKNQGARNTIYF. DNA of the CDR3: TGTGCCAGTAAGAACCAGGGGGCTAGAAACACCATATATTTT.

V and J are TRBV19 and TRBJ1-3, with 8 bases that match TRBD1. The germline CDR1 and CDR2 sequences are LNHDA and SQIVND (reference sequence). After removal of 7 bases from V and 0 bases from J, the junction contained 8 bases not matched to a gene. CDR3 length: 16 residues. DNA for the CDR3: TGTGCCAGTAAGGACAGGGCATCTAGCTCTGGAAACACCATATATTTT. It codes for CASKDRASSSGNTIYF.

This clone was recorded many times. The chain links TRBV5-6 to TRBJ1-6, with D tentatively TRBD1 (6 bases). CDR1 and CDR2 (germline): SGHDT, YYEEEE. The V gene lost 4 bases and the J gene lost 6 bases, with 17 bases spanning the gap. The CDR3 totals 16 residues. The CDR3 loop reads CASSQVRGALNSPLHF. The CDR3 DNA is TGTGCCAGCAGCCAGGTCAGGGGCGCACTTAATTCACCCCTCCACTTT.

The chain carries TRBV3-1 (or the pseudogene TRBV3-2) and TRBJ1-3; D perhaps matches TRBD1 (5 bases). Germline V gene data show CDR1 as LGHDT and CDR2 as YNNKEL (reference sequence). The CDR3 is made up of 13 amino acids. The V end lost 2 bases, the J end lost 7 bases, and 9 bases lay between the germline ends. The CDR3 region is CASSQSGLNTIYF. DNA of the CDR3: TGTGCCAGCAGCCAATCGGGACTGAACACCATATATTTT.

The table lists this clone with a count of one. The chain links TRBV7-2 to TRBJ2-2; tentative D call: TRBD1 (5 bases). The V end lost 1 base, the J end lost 7 bases, and 13 bases lay between the germline ends. Germline CDR1 is SGHTA and CDR2 is FQGNSA. The CDR3 runs to 15 residues. CDR3 residues: CASSLVRAVGGELFF. CDR3 nucleotides: TGTGCCAGCAGCTTAGTCAGGGCGGTCGGCGGGGAGCTGTTTTTT.

This clone was seen just once. The V call is TRBV9, the J call TRBJ2-7; 7 bases are shared with TRBD1. Germline CDR1 reads SGDLS; CDR2 reads YYNGEE. The CDR3 has 14 amino acids. Trimming took 3 bases from V and 7 from J; bases not matched to a gene: 10. The CDR3 nucleotides are TGTGCCAGCAGCGGCGGCACAGGGGTTGGTGAGCAGTACTTC. Its protein product is CASSGGTGVGEQYF.

The chain joins TRBV6-4 to TRBJ2-1, with a weak D call TRBD2 (6 bases). V was shortened by 6 bases and J by 9 bases, with 12 bases between the two germline ends. The CDR3 is made up of 12 amino acids. CDR1 and CDR2 (germline): MRHNA, SNTAGT. CDR3 loop: CASRPTSFEQFF. The CDR3 nucleotides read TGTGCCAGCAGACCTACTAGCTTTGAGCAGTTCTTC.

The chain links TRBV6-5 to TRBJ2-3; D is unresolved. CDR1 and CDR2 from the germline V gene are MNHEY and SVGAGI. Trimming took off 4 bases at V and 7 bases at J, with 6 bases between the two ends. The CDR3 runs 11 residues. As DNA, the CDR3 is TGTGCCAGCAGTTCTGGGTATACGCAGTATTTT. Encoded protein: CASSSGYTQYF.

The chain has TRBV20-1 and TRBJ2-7; 9 bases map to TRBD1. V shed 3 bases and J 5 bases; nucleotides not matched to a gene: 11. The germline V gene has CDR1 DFQATT and CDR2 SNEGSKA (reference sequence). The CDR3 loop spans 15 amino acids. CDR3 loop: CSASLRTGVNHEQYF. For the CDR3, the DNA is TGCAGTGCTAGTTTGAGGACAGGGGTTAACCACGAGCAGTACTTC.

The V gene is TRBV5-1, the J gene TRBJ1-5; D gene ambiguous. The length of the CDR3 is 12 residues. Germline V gene data show CDR1 as SGHRS and CDR2 as YFSETQ. Trimming removed 1 base from V and 6 bases from J, with 5 bases in between. The CDR3: CASSLLGQPQHF. The CDR3 coding sequence is TGCGCCAGCAGCTTGTTAGGTCAGCCCCAGCATTTT.

The CDR3 loop reads CASSIGQGASEQYF. The CDR3 DNA follows: TGCGCCAGCAGCATTGGACAGGGGGCCAGCGAGCAGTACTTC. This sequence joins TRBV5-1 and TRBJ2-7; 11 positions agree with TRBD1. In germline, CDR1 is SGHRS, CDR2 YFSETQ. The CDR3 extends over 14 amino acids. V lost 4 bases and J lost 6; bases outside the gene matches: 6.

This chain joins TRBV19 and TRBJ2-2, with D tentatively TRBD2 (5 bases). The CDR3 is 14 amino acids. Germline V gene sequence: CDR1 LNHDA, CDR2 SQIVND (reference sequence). V lost 3 bases and J 1 base, leaving 6 bases between the germline ends. CDR3 residues: CASSIRGNTGELFF. CDR3 DNA sequence: TGTGCCAGTAGTATTCGGGGGAACACCGGGGAGCTGTTTTTT.

This rearrangement joins TRBV5-1 to TRBJ2-3; 14 bases fit TRBD2. The CDR3 is 16 amino acids. Germline loops: CDR1 SGHRS, CDR2 YFSETQ. V trimming: 4 bases; J trimming: 5 bases; junction bases outside the gene matches: 6. CDR3 DNA sequence: TGCGCCAGCAGCAGTGGACTAGCGGGGGGCCAAGATACGCAGTATTTT. Amino acids: CASSSGLAGGQDTQYF.

V usage is TRBV18 and J usage is TRBJ2-1; D remains ambiguous. Between the trimmed V and J ends, which lost 1 base and 4 bases, there was a span of 11 bases. Germline CDR1 is KGHSH and CDR2 is LQKENI. CDR3 length equals 15 residues. The CDR3, as DNA: TGTGCCAGCTCACCACGGGCAGACCTTTACAATGAGCAGTTCTTC. As protein: CASSPRADLYNEQFF.

This chain joins TRBV5-1 and TRBJ2-3; possible D gene TRBD1, 5 bases. Trimming removed 6 bases at V and 2 bases at J, with 19 bases between. The CDR3 loop spans 16 amino acids. CDR1 is SGHRS and CDR2 is YFSETQ in the germline V gene. This CDR3 reads CASTSQGVLVTDTQYF. The CDR3 DNA reads as TGCGCCAGCACAAGTCAGGGCGTCCTCGTCACAGATACGCAGTATTTT. Full variable domain (remainder filled in from reference TRBV5-1 and TRBJ2-3): KAGVTQTPRYLIKTRGQQVTLSCSPISGHRSVSWYQQTPGQGLQFLFEYFSETQRNKGNFPGRFSGRQFSNSRSEMNVSTLELGDSALYLCASTSQGVLVTDTQYFGPGTRLTVL.

V gene TRBV7-9 combines with J gene TRBJ1-3, with D possibly being TRBD1 (5 bases). Germline V gene lookup returns CDR1 SEHNR and CDR2 FQNEAQ (reference sequence). The V end was cut by 4 bases, the J end by 3 bases, with 13 bases between. The CDR3 length is 15 residues. CDR3 residues: CASSSSLTGGNTIYF. The CDR3 DNA sequence: TGTGCCAGCAGCTCCTCACTAACAGGTGGAAACACCATATATTTT. Drawing the rest from reference TRBV7-9 and TRBJ1-3, the complete variable domain is DTGVSQNPRHKITKRGQNVTFRCDPISEHNRLYWYRQTLGQGPEFLTYFQNEAQLEKSRLLSDRFSAERPKGSFSTLEIQRTEQGDSAMYLCASSSSLTGGNTIYFGEGSWLTVV.

The rearrangement links TRBV7-9 to TRBJ1-2, with 8 bases that match TRBD1. The germline gives CDR1 SEHNR, CDR2 FQNEAQ (reference sequence). V was pared by 5 bases and J by 2 bases, with 10 bases of the junction left unmatched. The CDR3 length is 16 residues. This CDR3 reads CASSLTGQAGNYGYTF. DNA for the CDR3: TGTGCCAGCAGCCTAACGGGACAGGCGGGGAACTATGGCTACACCTTC.